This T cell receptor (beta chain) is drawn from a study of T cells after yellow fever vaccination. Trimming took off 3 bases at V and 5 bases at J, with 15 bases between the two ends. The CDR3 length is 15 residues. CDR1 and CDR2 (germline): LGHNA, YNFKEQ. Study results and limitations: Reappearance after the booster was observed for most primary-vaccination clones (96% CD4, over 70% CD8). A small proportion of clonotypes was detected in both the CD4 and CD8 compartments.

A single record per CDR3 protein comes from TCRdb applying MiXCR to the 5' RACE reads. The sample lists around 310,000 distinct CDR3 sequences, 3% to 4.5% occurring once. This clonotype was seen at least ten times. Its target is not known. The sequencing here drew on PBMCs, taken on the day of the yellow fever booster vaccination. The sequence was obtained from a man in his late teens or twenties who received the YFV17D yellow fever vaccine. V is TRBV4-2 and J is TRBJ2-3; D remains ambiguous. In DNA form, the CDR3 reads TGTGCCAGCAGCCAGGTTTCGACGTCGGGAGATACGCAGTATTTT. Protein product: CASSQVSTSGDTQYF.